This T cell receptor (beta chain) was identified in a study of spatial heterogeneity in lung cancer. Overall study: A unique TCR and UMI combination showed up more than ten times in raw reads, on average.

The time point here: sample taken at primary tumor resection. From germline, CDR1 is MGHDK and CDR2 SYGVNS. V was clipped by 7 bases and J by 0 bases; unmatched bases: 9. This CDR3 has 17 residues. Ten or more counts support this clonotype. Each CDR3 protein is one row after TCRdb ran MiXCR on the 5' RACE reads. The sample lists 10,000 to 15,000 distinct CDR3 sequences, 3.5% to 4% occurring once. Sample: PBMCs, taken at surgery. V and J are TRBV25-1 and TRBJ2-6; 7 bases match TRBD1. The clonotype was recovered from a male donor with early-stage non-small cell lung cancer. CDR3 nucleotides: TGTGCCAGCAACGTTCGGGACAGAAACTCTGGGGCCAACGTCCTGACTTTC. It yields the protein CASNVRDRNSGANVLTF.